The clone carrying this TCR beta chain was found a few times. The entry originates in a study of blood T cells in healthy people across ages. A second PCR of about 7 to 11 cycles used a sample-barcoded 5' primer and a J-beta primer mix. TCRdb recomputed calls from the 5' RACE reads with MiXCR, one row per CDR3 protein. This table holds roughly 1.7 million distinct CDR3 sequences, 34% found once. The sequence came from a woman younger than 45 in good health. Sequencing was done on a sample of blood.

CDR3 DNA sequence: TGTGCCAGCAGCCAAGTTCCGGCGGGAGCGGCCGGGGAGCTGTTTTTT. Its translation is CASSQVPAGAAGELFF. The J gene is TRBJ2-2, the V gene TRBV3-1, with 7 bases identical to TRBD2. With V trimmed by 1 base and J by 6 bases, 8 bases remained unmatched. Germline CDR1 and CDR2: LGHDT and YNNKEL (reference sequence). The CDR3 is 16 amino acids. The full variable domain, its missing parts supplied by reference TRBV3-1 and TRBJ2-2, is DTAVSQTPKYLVTQMGNDKSIKCEQNLGHDTMYWYKQDSKKFLKIMFSYNNKELIINETVPNRFSPKSPDKAHLNLHINSLELGDSAVYFCASSQVPAGAAGELFFGEGSRLTVL.